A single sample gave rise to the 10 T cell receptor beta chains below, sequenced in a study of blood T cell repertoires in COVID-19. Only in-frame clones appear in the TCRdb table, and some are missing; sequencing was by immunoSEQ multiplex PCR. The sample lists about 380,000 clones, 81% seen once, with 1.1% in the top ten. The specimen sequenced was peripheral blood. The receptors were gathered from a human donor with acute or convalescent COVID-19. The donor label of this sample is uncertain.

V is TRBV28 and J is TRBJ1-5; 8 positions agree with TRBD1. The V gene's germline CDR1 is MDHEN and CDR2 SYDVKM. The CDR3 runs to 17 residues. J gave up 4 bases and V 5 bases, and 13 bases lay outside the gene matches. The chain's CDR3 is CASSTIGTGRGNQPQHF. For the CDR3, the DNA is TGTGCCAGCAGTACCATAGGGACAGGTCGGGGGAATCAGCCCCAGCATTTT.

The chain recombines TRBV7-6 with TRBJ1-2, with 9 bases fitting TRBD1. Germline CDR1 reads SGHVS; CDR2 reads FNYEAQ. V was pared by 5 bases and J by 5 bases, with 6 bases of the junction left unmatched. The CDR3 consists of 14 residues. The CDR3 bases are TGTGCCAGCAGCCCCGAGACAGGGGGATATGGCTACACCTTC. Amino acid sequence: CASSPETGGYGYTF.

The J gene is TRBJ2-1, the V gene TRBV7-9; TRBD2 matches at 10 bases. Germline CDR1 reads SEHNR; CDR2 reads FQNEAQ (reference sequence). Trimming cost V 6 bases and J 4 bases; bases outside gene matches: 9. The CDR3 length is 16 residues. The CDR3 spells CASSLAGANSYNEQFF. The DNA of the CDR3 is TGTGCCAGCAGTCTAGCGGGGGCCAACTCATACAATGAGCAGTTCTTC. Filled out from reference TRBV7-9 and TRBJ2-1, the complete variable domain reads DTGVSQNPRHKITKRGQNVTFRCDPISEHNRLYWYRQTLGQGPEFLTYFQNEAQLEKSRLLSDRFSAERPKGSFSTLEIQRTEQGDSAMYLCASSLAGANSYNEQFFGPGTRLTVL.

CDR3 nucleotides: TGTGCCAGCAGCCTTGCCCAGATGAACACTGAAGCTTTCTTT. Encoded protein: CASSLAQMNTEAFF. The chain is built from TRBV28 and TRBJ1-1; no definite D call. The CDR3 is 14 residues long. Trimming removed 6 bases from V and 0 bases from J, with 11 bases in between. The V gene's germline CDR1 is MDHEN and CDR2 SYDVKM.

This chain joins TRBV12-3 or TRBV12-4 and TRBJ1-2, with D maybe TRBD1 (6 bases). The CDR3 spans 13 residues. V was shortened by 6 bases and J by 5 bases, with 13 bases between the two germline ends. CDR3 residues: CASRKQGRYGYTF. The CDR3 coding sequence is TGTGCCAGCAGGAAACAGGGCCGGTATGGCTACACCTTC.

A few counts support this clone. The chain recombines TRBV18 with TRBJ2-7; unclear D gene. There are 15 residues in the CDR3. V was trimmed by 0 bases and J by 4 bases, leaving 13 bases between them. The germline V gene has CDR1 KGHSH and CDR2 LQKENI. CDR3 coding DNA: TGTGCCAGCTCACCACCGGAACCGAAGAGGTACGAGCAGTACTTC. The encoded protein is CASSPPEPKRYEQYF.

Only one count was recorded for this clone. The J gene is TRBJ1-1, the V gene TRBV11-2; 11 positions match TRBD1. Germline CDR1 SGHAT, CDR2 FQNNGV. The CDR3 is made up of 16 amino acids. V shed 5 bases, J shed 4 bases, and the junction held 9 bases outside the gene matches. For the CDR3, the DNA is TGTGCCAGCAGCACATTGCCGGGACAGGGGGTCACTGAAGCTTTCTTT. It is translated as CASSTLPGQGVTEAFF.

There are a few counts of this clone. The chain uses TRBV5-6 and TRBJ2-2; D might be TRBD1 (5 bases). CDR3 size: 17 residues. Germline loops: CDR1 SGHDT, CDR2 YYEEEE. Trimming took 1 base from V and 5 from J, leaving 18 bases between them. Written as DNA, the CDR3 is TGTGCCAGCAGCTTGATCTTGGGTGGCAGGGCAACCGGGGAGCTGTTTTTT. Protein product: CASSLILGGRATGELFF.

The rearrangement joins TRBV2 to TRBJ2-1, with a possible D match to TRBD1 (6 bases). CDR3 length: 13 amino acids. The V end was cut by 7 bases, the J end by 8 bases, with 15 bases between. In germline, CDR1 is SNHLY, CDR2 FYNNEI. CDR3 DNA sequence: TGTGCCAGCAATCGGTGGGGGCCCGATGAGCAGTTCTTC. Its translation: CASNRWGPDEQFF.

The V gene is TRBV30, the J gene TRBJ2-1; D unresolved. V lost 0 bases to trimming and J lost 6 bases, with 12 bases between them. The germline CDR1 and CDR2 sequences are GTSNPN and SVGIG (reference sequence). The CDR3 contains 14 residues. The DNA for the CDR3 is TGTGCCTGGAGTGTAGGCACACGAGGCAATGAGCAGTTCTTC. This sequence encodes CAWSVGTRGNEQFF.